This entry describes one T cell receptor beta chain. Its antigen specificity is not known. There are no base qualities to consult, and no much larger clone falls within one base. This sample stems from a study of blood T cell repertoires in COVID-19 (dated by TCRdb to the early 2020s). About the investigation overall: Collaborator samples came from the United States, Italy and Spain and covered acute and convalescent phases of COVID-19. The prospective study material was composed of cDNA or gDNA derived from T cells, B-cell-depleted T cells, or PBMCs. Subjects who had been exposed to COVID-19, were actively infected with it, or had recovered from it provided the deeply sampled blood TCRbeta repertoires that made up the dataset. The repertoires were released in a freely available public database intended as a resource for research on the immune response to SARS-CoV-2. The samples were drawn from two sources: the first 160 participants of the ongoing ImmuneRACE study, and fewer than 1,500 subjects contributed by 6 global collaborators. The sample metadata nearly always contained a de-identified subject ID, COVID-19 status, age in years and sex. Where available, HLA class I and class II types were taken from metadata supplied by the sample provider and were not determined by assay-based typing. Paper-wide results and their limitations: How much clinical and demographic metadata was included differed by source and by participant, and the metadata was provided uncurated.

Participants in the prospective study were aged roughly 18 to 100 years, lived in under 30 United States geographic areas, and enrolled through a virtual design. In the prospective study, participants were assigned to cohorts based on the clinical history participants reported in a screening survey and a study questionnaire. Exposed participants had been in contact with someone with a PCR-confirmed or clinician-diagnosed COVID-19 case within 2 weeks of study entry. In the prospective study, whole blood, serum and a nasopharyngeal or oropharyngeal swab were collected from each participant by mobile phlebotomists. Over a roughly 2-month period, participants in the prospective study had the option of providing additional blood draws and questionnaires. Before DNA extraction, prospective study blood samples were shipped either frozen or at room temperature. TCRbeta CDR3 regions were amplified from genomic DNA by means of the immunoSEQ Assay, a bias-controlled multiplex PCR. On the study's bioinformatics: The number of nucleated cells in each sample was estimated from the amplification of reference gene primers within the assay. Sequence reads were collapsed and filtered to measure the absolute abundance of every unique TCRbeta CDR3 rearrangement. For each sample, productive Simpson clonality was calculated as the square root of Simpson's diversity index across productive rearrangements. In its TCRdb copy, this immuneACCESS table keeps in-frame sequences only and misses some clones. Where compared with another copy, unresolved V genes explain less than half of these, and the others have no known cause. V and J calls and clone size are given by that table; D and trimming were obtained from the DNA. Recorded for this sample are under 300,000 clones; approximately 85% of them occurred a single time. Jointly, the top ten make up roughly 6.7% of the sample.

V is clipped by 4 bases and J by 0 bases, and the sequence between their germline boundaries is 14 bases long. The CDR3 numbers 15 residues from cysteine through phenylalanine. Just CDR3 DNA is preserved here, 45 bases in frame from base 1. CDR1 and CDR2, looked up from the germline V gene, are SGHRS and YFSETQ. The chain uses TRBV5-1 and TRBJ2-7; TRBD1 could be the D gene, as 6 bases match. Sequencing was performed on PBMCs or T cells enriched from blood (not recorded which). The receptor comes from a woman between 50 and 59 years old who had been exposed to COVID-19. In nucleotide form, the sequence is TGCGCCAGCAGCGTGGGACACTCAAGCTCCTACGAGCAGTACTTC. It codes for CASSVGHSSSYEQYF.